Described below is a single TCR beta chain sequence and its context. Antigen specificity is unknown. This CDR3 region has 14 residues. Germline V gene lookup returns CDR1 SGHNT and CDR2 YYREEE (reference sequence). The data stem from a study of cytomegalovirus exposure and HLA in healthy donors. Study-level results: According to an earlier analysis, most TCR beta V segments yielded productive rearrangements about 90% or about 30% of the time. Later, an analysis showed that TCR beta chains associated with HLA were more clonally expanded than others that were equally common.

The PCR contained 60 Vbeta and 13 Jbeta primers. How the authors handled the data: Later reanalysis found around 80 million unique TCR beta chains, 10 million to 14 million of them shared. Repertoires were generated with immunoSEQ multiplex PCR, while TCRdb's copy carries only in-frame clones and drops some. Clonal size and the V and J genes are those of that table, whereas D and trimming came from the DNA. Of about 190,000 clones in the sample, roughly 80% are singletons; the top ten hold less than 2.5%. The specimen was PBMCs. This clonotype originated in a male donor in good health and CMV-seronegative. V gene TRBV5-4 combines with J gene TRBJ2-5; 11 bases line up with TRBD2. TRBJ2-7 explains the end of the DNA better; the J call may be wrong. This CDR3 is CASSPGLAGYEQYF. Written as DNA, the CDR3 is TGTGCCAGCAGCCCCGGACTAGCGGGCTACGAGCAGTACTTC.